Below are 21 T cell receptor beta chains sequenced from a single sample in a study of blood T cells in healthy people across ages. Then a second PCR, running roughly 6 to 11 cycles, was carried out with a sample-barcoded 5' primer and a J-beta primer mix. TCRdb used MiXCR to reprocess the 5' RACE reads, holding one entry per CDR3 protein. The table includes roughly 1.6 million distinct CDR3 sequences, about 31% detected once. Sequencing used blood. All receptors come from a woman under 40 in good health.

Here the CDR3 DNA reads TGCGCCAGCAGCTTGGTGACAGGGCGGCGGACTGAAGCTTTCTTT. Encoded protein: CASSLVTGRRTEAFF. The chain has TRBV5-1 and TRBJ1-1, with 7 bases fitting TRBD1. V lost 0 bases and J lost 5; bases outside the gene matches: 7. The CDR3 extends over 15 amino acids. Looked up from germline, CDR1 is SGHRS and CDR2 is YFSETQ.

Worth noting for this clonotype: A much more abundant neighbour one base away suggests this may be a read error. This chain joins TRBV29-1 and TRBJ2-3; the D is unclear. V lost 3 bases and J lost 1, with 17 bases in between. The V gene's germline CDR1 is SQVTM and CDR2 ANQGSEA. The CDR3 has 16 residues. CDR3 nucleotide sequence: TGCAGCGTTGAGGGTCCGCCGTCCCTTGGCACAGATACGCAGTATTTT. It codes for CSVEGPPSLGTDTQYF.

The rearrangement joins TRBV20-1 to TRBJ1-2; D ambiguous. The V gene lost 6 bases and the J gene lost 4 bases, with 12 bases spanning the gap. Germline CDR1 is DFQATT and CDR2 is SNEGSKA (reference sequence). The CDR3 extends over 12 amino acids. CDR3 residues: CSAEFRGYGYTF. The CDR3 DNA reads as TGCAGTGCGGAGTTTAGAGGCTATGGCTACACCTTC.

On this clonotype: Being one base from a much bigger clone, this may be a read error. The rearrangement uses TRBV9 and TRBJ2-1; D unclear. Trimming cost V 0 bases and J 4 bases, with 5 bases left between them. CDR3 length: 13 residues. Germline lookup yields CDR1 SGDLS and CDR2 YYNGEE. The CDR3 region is CASSVALYNEQFF. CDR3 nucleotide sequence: TGTGCCAGCAGCGTAGCCCTTTACAATGAGCAGTTCTTC. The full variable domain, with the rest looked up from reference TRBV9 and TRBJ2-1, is DSGVTQTPKHLITATGQRVTLRCSPRSGDLSVYWYQQSLDQGLQFLIQYYNGEERAKGNILERFSAQQFPDLHSELNLSSLELGDSALYFCASSVALYNEQFFGPGTRLTVL.

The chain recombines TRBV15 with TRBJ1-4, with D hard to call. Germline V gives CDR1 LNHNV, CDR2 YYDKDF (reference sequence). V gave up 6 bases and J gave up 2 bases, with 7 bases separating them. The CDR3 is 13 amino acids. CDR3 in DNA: TGTGCCACCAGACGTGAGACTAATGAAAAACTGTTTTTT. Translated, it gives CATRRETNEKLFF.

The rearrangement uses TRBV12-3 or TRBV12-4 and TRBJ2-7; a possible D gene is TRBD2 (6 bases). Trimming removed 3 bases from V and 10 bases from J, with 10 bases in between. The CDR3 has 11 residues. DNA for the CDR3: TGTGCCAGCAGTTTCGGGACTCGTCAGTACTTC. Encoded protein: CASSFGTRQYF.

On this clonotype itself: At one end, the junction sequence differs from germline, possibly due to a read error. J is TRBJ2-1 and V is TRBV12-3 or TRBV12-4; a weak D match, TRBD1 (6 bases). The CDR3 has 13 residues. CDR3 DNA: TGTGCCGGCAGTCAACGACAGGATCGTGAGCAGTTCTTC. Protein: CAGSQRQDREQFF.

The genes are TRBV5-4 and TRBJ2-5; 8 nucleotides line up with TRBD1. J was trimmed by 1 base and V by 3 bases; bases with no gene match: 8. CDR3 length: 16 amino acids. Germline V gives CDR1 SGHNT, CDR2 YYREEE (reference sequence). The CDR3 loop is CASSSGQGGSQETQYF. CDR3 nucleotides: TGTGCCAGCAGCTCAGGACAGGGTGGTAGCCAAGAGACCCAGTACTTC.

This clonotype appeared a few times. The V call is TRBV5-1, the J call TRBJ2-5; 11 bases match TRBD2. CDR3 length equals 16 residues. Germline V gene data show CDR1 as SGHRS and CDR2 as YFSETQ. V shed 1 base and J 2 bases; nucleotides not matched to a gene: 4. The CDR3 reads CASSLRASGGQETQYF. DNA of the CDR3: TGCGCCAGCAGCTTGCGGGCTAGCGGGGGGCAAGAGACCCAGTACTTC.

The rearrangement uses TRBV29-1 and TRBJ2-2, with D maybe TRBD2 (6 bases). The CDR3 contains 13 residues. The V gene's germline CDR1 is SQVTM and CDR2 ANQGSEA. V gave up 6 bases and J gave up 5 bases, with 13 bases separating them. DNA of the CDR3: TGCAGCGTGGGGGGAAGCCTGACCGGGGAGCTGTTTTTT. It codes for CSVGGSLTGELFF.

As DNA, the CDR3 is TGTGCCAGCAGTTACCGACTAGCGGGGCTACTAACCTACGAGCAGTACTTC. Translated, it gives CASSYRLAGLLTYEQYF. The chain is built from TRBV6-2 or TRBV6-3 and TRBJ2-7, with 11 bases fitting TRBD2. The CDR3 length is 17 residues. V shed 2 bases and J 2 bases; nucleotides not matched to a gene: 8. CDR1 is MNHEY and CDR2 is SVGEGT in the germline V gene.

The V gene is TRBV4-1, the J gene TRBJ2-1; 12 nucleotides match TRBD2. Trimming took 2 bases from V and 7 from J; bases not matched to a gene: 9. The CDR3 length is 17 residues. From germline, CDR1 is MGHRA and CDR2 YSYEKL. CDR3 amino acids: CASSQSGLAGKRNEQFF. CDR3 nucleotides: TGCGCCAGCAGCCAATCCGGACTAGCGGGAAAACGGAATGAGCAGTTCTTC.

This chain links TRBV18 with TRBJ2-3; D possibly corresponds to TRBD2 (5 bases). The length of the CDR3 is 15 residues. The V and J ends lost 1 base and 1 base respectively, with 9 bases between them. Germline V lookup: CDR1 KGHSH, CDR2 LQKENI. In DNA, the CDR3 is TGTGCCAGCTCACCACGGAGCGGTCGCACAGATACGCAGTATTTT. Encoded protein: CASSPRSGRTDTQYF.

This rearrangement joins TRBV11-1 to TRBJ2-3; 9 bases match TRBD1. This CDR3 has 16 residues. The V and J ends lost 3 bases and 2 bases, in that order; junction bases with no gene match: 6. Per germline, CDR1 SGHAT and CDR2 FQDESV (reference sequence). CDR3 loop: CASSFPGQGNTDTQYF. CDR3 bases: TGTGCCAGCAGCTTTCCGGGACAGGGTAACACAGATACGCAGTATTTT.

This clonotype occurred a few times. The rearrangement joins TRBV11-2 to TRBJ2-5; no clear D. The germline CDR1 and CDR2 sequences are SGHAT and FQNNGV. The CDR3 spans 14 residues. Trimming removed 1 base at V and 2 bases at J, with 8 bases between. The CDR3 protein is CASSLVDVQETQYF. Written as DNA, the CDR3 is TGTGCCAGCAGCTTAGTAGATGTTCAAGAGACCCAGTACTTC.

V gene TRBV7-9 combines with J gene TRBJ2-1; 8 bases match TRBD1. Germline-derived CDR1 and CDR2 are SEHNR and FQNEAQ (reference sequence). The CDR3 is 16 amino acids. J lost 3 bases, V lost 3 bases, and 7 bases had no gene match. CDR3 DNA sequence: TGTGCCAGCAGCTTCGGGACAGGTTCAATCTACAATGAGCAGTTCTTC. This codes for CASSFGTGSIYNEQFF.

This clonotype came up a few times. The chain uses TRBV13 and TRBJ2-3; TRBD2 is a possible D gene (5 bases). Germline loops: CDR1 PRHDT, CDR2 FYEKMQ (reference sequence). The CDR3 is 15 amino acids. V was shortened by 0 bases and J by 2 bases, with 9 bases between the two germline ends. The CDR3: CASSLGGIHTDTQYF. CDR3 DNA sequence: TGTGCCAGCAGCTTAGGCGGGATTCACACAGATACGCAGTATTTT. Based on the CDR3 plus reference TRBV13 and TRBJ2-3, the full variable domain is AAGVIQSPRHLIKEKRETATLKCYPIPRHDTVYWYQQGPGQDPQFLISFYEKMQSDKGSIPDRFSAQQFSDYHSELNMSSLELGDSALYFCASSLGGIHTDTQYFGPGTRLTVL.

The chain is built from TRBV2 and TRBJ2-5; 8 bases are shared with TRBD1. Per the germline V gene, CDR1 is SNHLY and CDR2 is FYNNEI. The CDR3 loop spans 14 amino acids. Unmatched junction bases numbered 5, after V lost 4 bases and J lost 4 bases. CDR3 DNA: TGTGCCAGCAGTGTACAGGGGGTCCGAGAGACCCAGTACTTC. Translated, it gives CASSVQGVRETQYF.

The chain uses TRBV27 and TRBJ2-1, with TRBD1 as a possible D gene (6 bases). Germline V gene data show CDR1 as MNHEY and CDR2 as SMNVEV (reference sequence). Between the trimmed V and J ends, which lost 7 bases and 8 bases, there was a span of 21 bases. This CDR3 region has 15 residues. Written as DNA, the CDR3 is TGTGCCAGCATCCGAGGCGCAGGGGCGAAGGATGAGCAGTTCTTC. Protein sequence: CASIRGAGAKDEQFF.

The CDR3 DNA reads as TGTGCCAGCAGTGAGTCGCGGGACGCGCAGTATTTT. Translating gives CASSESRDAQYF. This chain links TRBV2 with TRBJ2-3, with D perhaps matching TRBD2 (6 bases). The CDR3 loop spans 12 amino acids. Germline lookup yields CDR1 SNHLY and CDR2 FYNNEI. The ends were cut back, 3 bases at V and 10 bases at J, with 11 bases in the middle.

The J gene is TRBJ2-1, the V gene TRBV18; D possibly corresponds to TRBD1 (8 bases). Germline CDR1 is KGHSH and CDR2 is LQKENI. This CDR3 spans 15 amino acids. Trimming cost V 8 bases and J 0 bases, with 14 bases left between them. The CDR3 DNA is TGTGCCAGCCCTCACAGGGGGGGCTCCTACAATGAGCAGTTCTTC. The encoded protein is CASPHRGGSYNEQFF.